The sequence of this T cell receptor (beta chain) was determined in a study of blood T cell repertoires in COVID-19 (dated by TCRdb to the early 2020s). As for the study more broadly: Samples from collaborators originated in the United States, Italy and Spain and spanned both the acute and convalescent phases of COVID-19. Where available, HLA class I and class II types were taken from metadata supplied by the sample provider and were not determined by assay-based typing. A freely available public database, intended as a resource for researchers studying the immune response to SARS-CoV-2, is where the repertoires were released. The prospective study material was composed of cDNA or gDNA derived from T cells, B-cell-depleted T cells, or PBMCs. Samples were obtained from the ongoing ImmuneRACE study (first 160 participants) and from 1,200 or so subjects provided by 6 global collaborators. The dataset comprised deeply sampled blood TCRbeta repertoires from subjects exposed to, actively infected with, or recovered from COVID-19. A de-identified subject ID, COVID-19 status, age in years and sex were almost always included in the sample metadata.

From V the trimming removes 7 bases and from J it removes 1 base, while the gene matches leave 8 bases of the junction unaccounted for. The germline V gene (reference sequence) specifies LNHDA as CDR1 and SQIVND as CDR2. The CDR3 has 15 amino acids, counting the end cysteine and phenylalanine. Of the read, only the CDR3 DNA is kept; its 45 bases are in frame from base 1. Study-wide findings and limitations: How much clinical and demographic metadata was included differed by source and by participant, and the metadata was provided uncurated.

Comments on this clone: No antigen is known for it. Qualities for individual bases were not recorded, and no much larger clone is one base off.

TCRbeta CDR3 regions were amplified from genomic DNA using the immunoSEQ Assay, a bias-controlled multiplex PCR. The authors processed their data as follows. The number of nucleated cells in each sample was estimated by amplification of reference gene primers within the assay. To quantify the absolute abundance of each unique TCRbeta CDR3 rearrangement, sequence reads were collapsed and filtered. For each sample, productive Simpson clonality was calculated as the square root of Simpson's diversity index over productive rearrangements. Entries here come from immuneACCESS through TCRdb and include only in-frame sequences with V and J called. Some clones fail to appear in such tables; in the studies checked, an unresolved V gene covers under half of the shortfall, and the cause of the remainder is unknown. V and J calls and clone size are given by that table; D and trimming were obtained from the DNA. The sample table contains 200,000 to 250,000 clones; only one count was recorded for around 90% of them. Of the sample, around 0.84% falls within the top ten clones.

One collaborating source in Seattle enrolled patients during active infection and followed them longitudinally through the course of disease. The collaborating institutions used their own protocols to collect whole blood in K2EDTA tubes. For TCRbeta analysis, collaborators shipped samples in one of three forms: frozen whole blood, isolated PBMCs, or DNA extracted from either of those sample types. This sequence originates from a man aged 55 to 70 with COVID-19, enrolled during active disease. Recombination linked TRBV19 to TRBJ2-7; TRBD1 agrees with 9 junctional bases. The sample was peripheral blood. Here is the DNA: TGTGCCAGTAAGTTTCAGGGACAGGGATCCTACGAGCAGTACTTC. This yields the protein CASKFQGQGSYEQYF.